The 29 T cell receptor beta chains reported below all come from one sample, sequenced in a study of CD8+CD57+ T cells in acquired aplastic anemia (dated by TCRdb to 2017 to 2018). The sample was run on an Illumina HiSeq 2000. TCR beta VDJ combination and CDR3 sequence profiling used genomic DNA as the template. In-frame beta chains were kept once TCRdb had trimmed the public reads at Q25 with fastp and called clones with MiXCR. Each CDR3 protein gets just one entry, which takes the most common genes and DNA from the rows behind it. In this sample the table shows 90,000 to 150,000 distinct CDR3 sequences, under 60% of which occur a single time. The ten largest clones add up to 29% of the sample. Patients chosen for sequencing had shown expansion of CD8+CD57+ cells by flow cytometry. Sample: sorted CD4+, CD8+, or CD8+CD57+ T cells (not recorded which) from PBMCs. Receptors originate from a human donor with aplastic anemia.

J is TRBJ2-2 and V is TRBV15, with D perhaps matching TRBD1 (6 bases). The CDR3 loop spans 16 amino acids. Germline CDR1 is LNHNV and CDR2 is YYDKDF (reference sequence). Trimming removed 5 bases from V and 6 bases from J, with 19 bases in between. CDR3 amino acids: CATSGAGQWGPGELFF. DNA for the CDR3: TGTGCCACCAGCGGCGCAGGACAGTGGGGACCCGGGGAGCTGTTTTTT.

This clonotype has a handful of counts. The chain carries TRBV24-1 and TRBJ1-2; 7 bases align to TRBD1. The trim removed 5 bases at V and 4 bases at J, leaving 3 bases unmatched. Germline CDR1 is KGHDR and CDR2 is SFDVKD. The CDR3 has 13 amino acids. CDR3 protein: CATSGGTAYGYTF. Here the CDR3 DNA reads TGTGCCACCAGTGGAGGGACAGCCTATGGCTACACCTTC.

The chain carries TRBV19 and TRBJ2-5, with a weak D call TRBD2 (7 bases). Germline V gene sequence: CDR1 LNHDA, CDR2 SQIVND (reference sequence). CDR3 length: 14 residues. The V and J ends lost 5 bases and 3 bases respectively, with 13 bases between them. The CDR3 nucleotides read TGTGCCAGTAGTCAAAGAGGGGGGGAAGAGACCCAGTACTTC. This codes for CASSQRGGEETQYF.

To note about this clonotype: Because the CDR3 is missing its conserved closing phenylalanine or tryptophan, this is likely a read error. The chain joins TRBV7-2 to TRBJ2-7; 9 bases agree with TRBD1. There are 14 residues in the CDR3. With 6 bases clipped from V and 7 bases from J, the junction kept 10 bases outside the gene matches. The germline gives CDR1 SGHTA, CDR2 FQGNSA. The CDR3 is CASRTQGALGEQYL. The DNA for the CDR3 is TGTGCCAGCAGGACACAGGGGGCATTAGGAGAGCAGTACCTC.

The CDR3 coding sequence is TGTGCCAGCAACGACGAGCGAGGGGTAGCAGATACGCAGTATTTT. Translation: CASNDERGVADTQYF. This chain links TRBV6-1 with TRBJ2-3, with D perhaps given as TRBD1 or TRBD2 (5 bases each). The V and J ends lost 7 bases and 4 bases respectively, with 18 bases between them. The CDR3 runs 15 residues. Germline V gene data show CDR1 as MNHNS and CDR2 as SASEGT.

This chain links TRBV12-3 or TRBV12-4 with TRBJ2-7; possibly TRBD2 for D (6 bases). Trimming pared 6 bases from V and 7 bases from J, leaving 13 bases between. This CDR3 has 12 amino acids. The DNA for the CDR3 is TGTGCCAGCAGAACCACCGGGGGTGAGCAGTACTTC. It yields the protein CASRTTGGEQYF.

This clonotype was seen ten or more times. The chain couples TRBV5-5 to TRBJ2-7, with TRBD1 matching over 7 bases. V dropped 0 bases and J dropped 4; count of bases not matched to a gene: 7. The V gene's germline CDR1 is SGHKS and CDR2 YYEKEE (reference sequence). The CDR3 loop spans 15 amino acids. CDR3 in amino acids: CASSLESGGRYEQYF. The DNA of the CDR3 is TGTGCCAGCAGCTTGGAATCAGGGGGAAGGTACGAGCAGTACTTC.

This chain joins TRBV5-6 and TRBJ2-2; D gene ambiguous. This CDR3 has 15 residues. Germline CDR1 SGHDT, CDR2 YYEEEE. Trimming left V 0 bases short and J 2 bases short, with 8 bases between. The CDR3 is CASSLARYNTGELFF. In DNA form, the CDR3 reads TGTGCCAGCAGCTTGGCTAGGTACAACACCGGGGAGCTGTTTTTT.

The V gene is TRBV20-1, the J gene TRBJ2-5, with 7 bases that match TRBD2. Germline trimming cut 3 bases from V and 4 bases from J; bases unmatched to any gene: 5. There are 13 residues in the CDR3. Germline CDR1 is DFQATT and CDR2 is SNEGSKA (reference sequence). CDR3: CSARIAGVETQYF. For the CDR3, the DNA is TGCAGTGCTAGGATCGCGGGGGTAGAGACCCAGTACTTC.

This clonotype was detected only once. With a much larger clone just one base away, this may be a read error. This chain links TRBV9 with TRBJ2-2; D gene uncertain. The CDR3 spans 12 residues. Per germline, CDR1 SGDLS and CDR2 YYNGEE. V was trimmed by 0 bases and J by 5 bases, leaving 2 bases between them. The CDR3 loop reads CASSVVTGELFF. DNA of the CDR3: TGTGCCAGCAGCGTAGTTACCGGGGAGCTGTTTTTT.

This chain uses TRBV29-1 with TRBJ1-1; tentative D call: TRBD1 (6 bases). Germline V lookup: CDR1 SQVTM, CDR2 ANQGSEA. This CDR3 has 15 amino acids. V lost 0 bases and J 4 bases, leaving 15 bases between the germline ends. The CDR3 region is CSVEDTGSRGTEAFF. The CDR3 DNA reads TGCAGCGTTGAAGATACAGGGTCTCGGGGCACTGAAGCTTTCTTT.

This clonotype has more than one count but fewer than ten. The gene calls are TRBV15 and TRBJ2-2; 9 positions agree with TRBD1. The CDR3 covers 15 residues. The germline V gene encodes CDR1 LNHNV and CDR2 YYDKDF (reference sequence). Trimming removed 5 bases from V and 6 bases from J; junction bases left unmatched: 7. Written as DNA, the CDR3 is TGTGCCACCAGCTGGGGACAGGGTAAAGCCGGGGAGCTGTTTTTT. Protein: CATSWGQGKAGELFF.

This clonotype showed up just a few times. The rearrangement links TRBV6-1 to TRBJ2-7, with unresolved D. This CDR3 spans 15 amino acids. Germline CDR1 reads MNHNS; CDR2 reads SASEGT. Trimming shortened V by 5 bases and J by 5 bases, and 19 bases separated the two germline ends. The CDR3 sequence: CASSLHRARVDEQYF. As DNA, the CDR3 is TGTGCCAGCAGTCTCCATAGGGCGCGCGTAGACGAGCAGTACTTC.

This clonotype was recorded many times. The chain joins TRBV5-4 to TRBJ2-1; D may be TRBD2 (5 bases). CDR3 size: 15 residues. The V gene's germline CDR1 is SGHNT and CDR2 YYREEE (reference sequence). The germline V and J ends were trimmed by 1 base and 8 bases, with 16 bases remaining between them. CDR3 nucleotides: TGTGCCAGCAGCTTGAGCGGTGGGGTAGCCGATGAGCAGTTCTTC. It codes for CASSLSGGVADEQFF.

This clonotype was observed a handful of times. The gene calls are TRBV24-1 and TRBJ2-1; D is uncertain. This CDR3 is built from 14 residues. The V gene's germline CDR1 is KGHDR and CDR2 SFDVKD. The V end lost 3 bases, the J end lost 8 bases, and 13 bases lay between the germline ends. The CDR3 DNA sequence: TGTGCCACCAGTGATCCCACCAAATCGCATGAGCAGTTCTTC. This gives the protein CATSDPTKSHEQFF.

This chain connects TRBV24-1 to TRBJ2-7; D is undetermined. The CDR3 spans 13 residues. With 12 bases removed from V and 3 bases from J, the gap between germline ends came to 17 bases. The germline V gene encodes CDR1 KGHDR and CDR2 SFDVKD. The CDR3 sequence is CASTSLGYYEQYF. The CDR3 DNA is TGTGCCTCCACAAGTTTGGGCTACTACGAGCAGTACTTC.

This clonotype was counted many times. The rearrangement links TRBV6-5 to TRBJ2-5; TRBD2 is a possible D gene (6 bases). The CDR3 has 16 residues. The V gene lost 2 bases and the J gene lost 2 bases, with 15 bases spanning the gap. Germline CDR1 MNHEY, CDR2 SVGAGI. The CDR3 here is CASSYQGWRDQETQYF. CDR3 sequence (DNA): TGTGCCAGCAGTTACCAAGGGTGGCGGGATCAAGAGACCCAGTACTTC.

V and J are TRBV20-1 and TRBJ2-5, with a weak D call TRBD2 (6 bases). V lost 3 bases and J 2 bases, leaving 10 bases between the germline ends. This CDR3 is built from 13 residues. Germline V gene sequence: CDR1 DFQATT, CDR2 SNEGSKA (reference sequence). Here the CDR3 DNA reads TGCAGTGCTAGTGGAGGGGCACAAGAGACCCAGTACTTC. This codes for CSASGGAQETQYF.

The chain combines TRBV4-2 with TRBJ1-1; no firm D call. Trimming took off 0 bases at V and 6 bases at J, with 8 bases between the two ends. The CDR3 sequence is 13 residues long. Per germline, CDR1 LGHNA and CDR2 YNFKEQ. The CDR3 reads CASSQERNAEAFF. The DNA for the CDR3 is TGTGCCAGCAGCCAAGAGAGAAACGCTGAAGCTTTCTTT.

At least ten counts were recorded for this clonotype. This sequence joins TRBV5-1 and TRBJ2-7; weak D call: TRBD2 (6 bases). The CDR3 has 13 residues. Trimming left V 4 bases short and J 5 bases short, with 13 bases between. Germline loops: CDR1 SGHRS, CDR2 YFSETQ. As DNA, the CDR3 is TGCGCCAGCAGCGGACGGGGGTTTCACGAGCAGTACTTC. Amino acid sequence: CASSGRGFHEQYF.

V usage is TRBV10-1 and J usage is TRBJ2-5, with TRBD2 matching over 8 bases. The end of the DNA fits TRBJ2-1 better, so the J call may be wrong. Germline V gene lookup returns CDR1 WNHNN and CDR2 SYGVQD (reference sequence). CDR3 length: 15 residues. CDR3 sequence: CASSGAGADQETQFF. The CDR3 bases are TGCGCCAGCTCGGGAGCGGGGGCCGACCAAGAGACCCAGTTCTTC.

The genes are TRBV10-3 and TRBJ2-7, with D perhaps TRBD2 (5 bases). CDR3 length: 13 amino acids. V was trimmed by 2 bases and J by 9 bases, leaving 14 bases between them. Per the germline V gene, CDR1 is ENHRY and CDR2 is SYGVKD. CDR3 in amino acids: CAISEPRTPPQYF. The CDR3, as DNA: TGTGCCATCAGTGAGCCGAGGACTCCGCCGCAGTACTTC.

The CDR3 nucleotides are TGTGCCATTCTCCGGGACAGGGGGCATACCACCCGATCCTACGAGCAGTACTTC. It encodes CAILRDRGHTTRSYEQYF. The chain couples TRBV2 to TRBJ2-7, with TRBD1 matching 12 bases. The CDR3 is made up of 18 amino acids. Trimming took 10 bases from V and 1 from J; bases not matched to a gene: 17. CDR1 is SNHLY, CDR2 FYNNEI, per germline.

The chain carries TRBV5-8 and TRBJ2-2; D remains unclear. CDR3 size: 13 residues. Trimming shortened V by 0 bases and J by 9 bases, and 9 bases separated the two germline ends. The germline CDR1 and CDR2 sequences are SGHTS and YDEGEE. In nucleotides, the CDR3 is TGTGCCAGCAGCTTGGCCCCGATGCGGGAGCTGTTTTTT. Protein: CASSLAPMRELFF.

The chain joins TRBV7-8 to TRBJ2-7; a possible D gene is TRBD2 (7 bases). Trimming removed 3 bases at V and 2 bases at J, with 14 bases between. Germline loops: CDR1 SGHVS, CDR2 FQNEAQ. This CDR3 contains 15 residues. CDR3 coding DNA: TGTGCCAGCAGCTTTGGCGGGGGCTTCGCCTACGAGCAGTACTTC. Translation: CASSFGGGFAYEQYF.

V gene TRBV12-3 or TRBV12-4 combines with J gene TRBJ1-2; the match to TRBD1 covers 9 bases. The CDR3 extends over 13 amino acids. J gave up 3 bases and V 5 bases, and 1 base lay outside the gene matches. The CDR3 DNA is TGTGCCAGCAGTACAGGGGGCGACTATGGCTACACCTTC. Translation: CASSTGGDYGYTF.

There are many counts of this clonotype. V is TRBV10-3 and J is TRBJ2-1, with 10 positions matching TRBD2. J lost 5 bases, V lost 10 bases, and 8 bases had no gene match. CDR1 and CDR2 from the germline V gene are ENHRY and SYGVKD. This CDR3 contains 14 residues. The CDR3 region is CATRPTSGHNEQFF. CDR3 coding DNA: TGTGCCACCCGACCGACTAGCGGGCACAATGAGCAGTTCTTC.

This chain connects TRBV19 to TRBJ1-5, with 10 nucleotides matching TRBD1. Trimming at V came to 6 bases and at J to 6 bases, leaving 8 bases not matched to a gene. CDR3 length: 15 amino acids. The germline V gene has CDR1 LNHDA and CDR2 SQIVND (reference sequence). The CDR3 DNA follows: TGTGCCAGTAGACCCTTTGGACAGGGGGGTCAGCCCCAGCATTTT. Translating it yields CASRPFGQGGQPQHF.

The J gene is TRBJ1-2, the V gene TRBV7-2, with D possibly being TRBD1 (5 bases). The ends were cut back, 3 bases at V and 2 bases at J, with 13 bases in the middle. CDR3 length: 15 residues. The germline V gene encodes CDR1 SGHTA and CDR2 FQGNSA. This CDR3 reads CASSFGPGTNYGYTF. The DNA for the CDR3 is TGTGCCAGCAGCTTTGGGCCGGGGACCAACTATGGCTACACCTTC. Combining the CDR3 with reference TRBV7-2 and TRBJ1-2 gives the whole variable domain GAGVSQSPSNKVTEKGKDVELRCDPISGHTALYWYRQSLGQGLEFLIYFQGNSAPDKSGLPSDRFSAERTGGSVSTLTIQRTQQEDSAVYLCASSFGPGTNYGYTFGSGTRLTVV.